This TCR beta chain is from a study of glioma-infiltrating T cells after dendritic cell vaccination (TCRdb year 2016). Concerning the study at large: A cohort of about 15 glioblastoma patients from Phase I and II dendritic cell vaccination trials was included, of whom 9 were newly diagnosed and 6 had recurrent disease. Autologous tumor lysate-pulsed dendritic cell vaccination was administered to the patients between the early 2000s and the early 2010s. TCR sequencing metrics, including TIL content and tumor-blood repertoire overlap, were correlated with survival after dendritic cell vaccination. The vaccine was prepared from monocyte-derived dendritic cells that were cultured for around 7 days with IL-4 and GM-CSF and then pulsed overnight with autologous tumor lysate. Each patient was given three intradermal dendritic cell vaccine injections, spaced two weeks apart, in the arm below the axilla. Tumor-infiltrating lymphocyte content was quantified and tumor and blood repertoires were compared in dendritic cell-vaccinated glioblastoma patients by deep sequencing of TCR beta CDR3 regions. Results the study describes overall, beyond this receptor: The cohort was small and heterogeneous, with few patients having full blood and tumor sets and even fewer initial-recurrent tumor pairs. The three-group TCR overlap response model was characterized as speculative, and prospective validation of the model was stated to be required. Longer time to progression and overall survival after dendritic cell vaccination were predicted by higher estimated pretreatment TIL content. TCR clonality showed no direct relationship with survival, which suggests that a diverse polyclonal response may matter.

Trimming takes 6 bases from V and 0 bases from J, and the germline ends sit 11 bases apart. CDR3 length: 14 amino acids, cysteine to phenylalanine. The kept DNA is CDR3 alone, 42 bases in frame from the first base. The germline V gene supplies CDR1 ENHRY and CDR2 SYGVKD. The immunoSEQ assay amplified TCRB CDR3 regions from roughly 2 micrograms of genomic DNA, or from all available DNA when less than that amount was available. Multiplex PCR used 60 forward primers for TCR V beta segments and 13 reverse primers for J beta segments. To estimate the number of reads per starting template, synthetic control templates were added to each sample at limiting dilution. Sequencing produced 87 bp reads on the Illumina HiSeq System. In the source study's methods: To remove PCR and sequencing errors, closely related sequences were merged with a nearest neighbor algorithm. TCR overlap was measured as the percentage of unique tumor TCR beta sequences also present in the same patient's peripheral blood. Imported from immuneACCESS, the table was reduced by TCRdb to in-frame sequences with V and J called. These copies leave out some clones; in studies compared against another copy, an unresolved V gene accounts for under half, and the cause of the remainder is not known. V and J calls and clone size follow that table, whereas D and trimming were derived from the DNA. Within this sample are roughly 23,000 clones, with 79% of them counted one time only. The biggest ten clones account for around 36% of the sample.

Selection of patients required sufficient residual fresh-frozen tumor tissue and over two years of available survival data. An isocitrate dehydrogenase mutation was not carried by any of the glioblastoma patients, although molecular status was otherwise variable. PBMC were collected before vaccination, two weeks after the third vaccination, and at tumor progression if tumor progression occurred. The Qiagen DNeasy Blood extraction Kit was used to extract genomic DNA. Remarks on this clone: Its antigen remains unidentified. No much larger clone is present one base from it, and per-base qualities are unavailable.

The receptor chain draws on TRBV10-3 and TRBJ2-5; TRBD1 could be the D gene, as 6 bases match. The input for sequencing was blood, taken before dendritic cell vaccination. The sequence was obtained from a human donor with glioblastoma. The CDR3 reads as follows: CAIRTGHNQETQYF. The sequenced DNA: TGTGCCATCAGGACGGGACACAACCAAGAGACCCAGTACTTC.